A single sample is the source of the 19 T cell receptor beta chains below, sequenced in a study of blood T cell repertoires in COVID-19. Generated by immunoSEQ multiplex PCR, the TCRdb table keeps only in-frame clones and is missing some. Among some 320,000 clones, 89% were seen once, and the ten largest hold over 4%. Sequencing used PBMCs or T cells enriched from blood (not recorded which). Receptor source: a man in his sixties who had recovered from COVID-19.

The chain has TRBV5-1 and TRBJ2-7; 8 bases align to TRBD2. J lost 4 bases, V lost 3 bases, and 6 bases had no gene match. Germline loops: CDR1 SGHRS, CDR2 YFSETQ. The CDR3 contains 14 residues. This chain's CDR3 is CASSSGLGLYEQYF. In DNA form, the CDR3 reads TGCGCCAGCAGCTCGGGACTAGGTTTGTACGAGCAGTACTTC.

This chain uses TRBV9 with TRBJ1-2, with 8 bases aligning to TRBD1. This CDR3 has 14 amino acids. Looked up from germline, CDR1 is SGDLS and CDR2 is YYNGEE. Trimming took 5 bases from V and 4 from J; bases not matched to a gene: 7. The DNA for the CDR3 is TGTGCCAGCAGTACAGGGGGAGCACCCTATGGCTACACCTTC. Translating gives CASSTGGAPYGYTF.

This chain uses TRBV7-6 with TRBJ2-2; 13 bases line up with TRBD2. There are 18 residues in the CDR3. V was pared by 5 bases and J by 5 bases, with 11 bases of the junction left unmatched. CDR1 SGHVS and CDR2 FNYEAQ come from the germline V gene. This CDR3 reads CASSLTSGRALGTGELFF. The CDR3 DNA sequence: TGTGCCAGCAGCCTCACTAGCGGGAGGGCCCTCGGTACCGGGGAGCTGTTTTTT.

The chain links TRBV5-1 to TRBJ2-2, with D possibly being TRBD1 (5 bases). Germline values: CDR1 SGHRS, CDR2 YFSETQ. Trimming cost V 6 bases and J 0 bases, with 9 bases left between them. CDR3 length equals 14 residues. This CDR3 is CASKETANTGELFF. Written as DNA, the CDR3 is TGCGCCAGCAAGGAGACAGCGAACACCGGGGAGCTGTTTTTT.

This clone was seen only a few times. The rearrangement uses TRBV24-1 and TRBJ1-4; D is undetermined. The CDR3 covers 14 residues. The V end was cut by 3 bases, the J end by 6 bases, with 10 bases between. Per the germline V gene, CDR1 is KGHDR and CDR2 is SFDVKD. The chain's CDR3 is CATSDQTGDEKLFF. DNA of the CDR3: TGTGCCACCAGTGATCAGACGGGAGATGAAAAACTGTTTTTT.

The chain joins TRBV5-3 to TRBJ2-2, with unresolved D. TRBV5-3 is filed as an ORF, its function uncertain. The CDR3 covers 13 residues. V dropped 6 bases and J dropped 4 bases, with 10 bases sitting between them. CDR3 nucleotide sequence: TGTGCCAGAACCTCGCATAGCACCGGGGAGCTGTTTTTT. Its protein product is CARTSHSTGELFF.

The J gene is TRBJ2-7, the V gene TRBV14; no reliable D call. CDR1 SGHDN and CDR2 FVKESK come from the germline V gene. This CDR3 spans 12 amino acids. V lost 0 bases and J 6 bases, leaving 6 bases between the germline ends. The CDR3 reads CASSQDRAEQYF. Here the CDR3 DNA reads TGTGCCAGCAGCCAAGATCGCGCCGAGCAGTACTTC.

The chain has TRBV2 and TRBJ2-1, with D hard to call. The CDR3 has 11 amino acids. Per the germline V gene, CDR1 is SNHLY and CDR2 is FYNNEI. Trimming left V 6 bases short and J 10 bases short, with 10 bases between. In nucleotides, the CDR3 is TGTGCCAGCAGCCCCACGAGAGAGCAGTTCTTC. Its protein product is CASSPTREQFF.

The chain recombines TRBV24-1 with TRBJ2-2, with no clear D. The germline V gene has CDR1 KGHDR and CDR2 SFDVKD. V was cut by 1 base and J by 8 bases, with 10 bases left in between. The CDR3 is made up of 14 amino acids. CDR3 amino acids: CATSDFRVPGELFF. The CDR3 nucleotides are TGTGCCACCAGTGATTTCCGAGTTCCTGGGGAGCTGTTTTTT.

The genes are TRBV9 and TRBJ2-5, with TRBD2 identical over 7 bases. CDR1 and CDR2 (germline): SGDLS, YYNGEE. This CDR3 is built from 13 residues. Trimming removed 3 bases from V and 4 bases from J; junction bases left unmatched: 3. For the CDR3, the DNA is TGTGCCAGCAGCGCCAGACTAGCAGAGACCCAGTACTTC. This sequence encodes CASSARLAETQYF.

The chain links TRBV4-1 to TRBJ2-1, with D possibly TRBD2 on 5 matching bases. V was shortened by 0 bases and J by 2 bases, with 8 bases between the two germline ends. CDR1 is MGHRA and CDR2 is YSYEKL in the germline V gene. CDR3 size: 15 residues. The CDR3 is CASSQDRRTYNEQFF. In nucleotides, the CDR3 is TGCGCCAGCAGCCAAGATCGGAGGACCTACAATGAGCAGTTCTTC.

The CDR3 DNA reads TGTGCCAGCAGAAAAAATGTAGCTCCTGGACAGTACTTC. Its translation is CASRKNVAPGQYF. The rearrangement joins TRBV11-2 to TRBJ2-7; D not resolved. The CDR3 length is 13 residues. Trimming removed 6 bases at V and 10 bases at J, with 19 bases between. CDR1 is SGHAT and CDR2 is FQNNGV in the germline V gene.

The V call is TRBV10-3, the J call TRBJ1-5; TRBD1 aligns across 12 bases. The CDR3 is 15 amino acids. After removal of 4 bases from V and 6 bases from J, the junction contained 4 bases not matched to a gene. Germline CDR1 reads ENHRY; CDR2 reads SYGVKD. CDR3 DNA sequence: TGTGCCATCAGTGGGGGGACAGGGGGCCTTCAGCCCCAGCATTTT. Protein product: CAISGGTGGLQPQHF.

This clone has just a few counts. The V call is TRBV7-9, the J call TRBJ2-1; 8 bases are a match to TRBD1. Germline CDR1 reads SEHNR; CDR2 reads FQNEAQ (reference sequence). The CDR3 loop spans 15 amino acids. The ends lost 4 bases at V and 6 bases at J; junction bases unmatched: 8. This CDR3 is CASSSNRQGRNEQFF. The DNA of the CDR3 is TGTGCCAGCAGCTCAAACAGACAGGGGCGCAATGAGCAGTTCTTC.

The rearrangement links TRBV6-5 to TRBJ1-1; D might be TRBD1 (6 bases). This CDR3 region has 14 residues. Germline-derived CDR1 and CDR2 are MNHEY and SVGAGI. V lost 2 bases to trimming and J lost 2 bases, with 9 bases between them. CDR3 region: CASSYRTANTEAFF. The CDR3 DNA is TGTGCCAGCAGTTACCGGACAGCCAACACTGAAGCTTTCTTT.

In DNA, the CDR3 is TGTGCCAGCACCTCGGGGATGAGCCCGTTCTTTTTCTTT. Its translation is CASTSGMSPFFFF. The V gene is TRBV28, the J gene TRBJ1-1; D gene unclear. Trimming cost V 7 bases and J 13 bases, with 22 bases left between them. Germline assignment: CDR1 MDHEN and CDR2 SYDVKM. The CDR3 length is 13 residues.

The chain uses TRBV30 and TRBJ1-1; D is unclear. Trimming pared 2 bases from V and 1 base from J, leaving 8 bases between. The CDR3 sequence is 13 residues long. From germline, CDR1 is GTSNPN and CDR2 SVGIG (reference sequence). CDR3 region: CAWSPFRNTEAFF. CDR3 DNA sequence: TGTGCCTGGAGTCCTTTTCGGAACACTGAAGCTTTCTTT.

Concerning this clone itself: This sample includes further DNA sequences coding for the same CDR3. The chain recombines TRBV19 with TRBJ2-7; perhaps TRBD1 as D (5 bases). The V end was cut by 3 bases, the J end by 2 bases, with 11 bases between. This CDR3 has 14 amino acids. Germline lookup yields CDR1 LNHDA and CDR2 SQIVND (reference sequence). The CDR3 DNA is TGTGCCAGTAGTATTTCGGGCAGGGCCTACGAGCAGTACTTC. Translating gives CASSISGRAYEQYF.

This chain joins TRBV25-1 and TRBJ2-5; possible D gene TRBD1, 6 bases. The CDR3 contains 14 residues. V was trimmed by 4 bases and J by 0 bases, leaving 9 bases between them. Looked up from germline, CDR1 is MGHDK and CDR2 is SYGVNS. CDR3 coding DNA: TGTGCCAGCAGTGTTCACAGGGACCAAGAGACCCAGTACTTC. The encoded protein is CASSVHRDQETQYF.